What follows describes a single TCR beta chain. Its antigen is unknown. This entry belongs to a study of T cells after posttransplantation cyclophosphamide. The study, taken as a whole, reports: Later blood repertoires were often dominated by clones from the donor CD8+ memory compartment. TRB overlap between skin or GI tissue T cells and blood was limited. Recipient CMV seropositivity and CMV reactivation strongly tracked TRB clonality.

Using immunoSEQ multiplex PCR, the repertoire was profiled, and TCRdb retains in-frame clones only, with some absent. The sample has some 20,000 clones; 70% to 80% are singletons. Cyclophosphamide on days +3 and +4 followed busulfan-fludarabine conditioning and a marrow graft. The CDR3 spans 13 residues. Germline assignment: CDR1 MNHEY and CDR2 SVGAGI. V dropped 4 bases and J dropped 4 bases, with 10 bases sitting between them. Sample: PBMCs, taken after an allogeneic stem cell transplant with post-transplant cyclophosphamide. This TCR derives from a young adult male patient who received an allogeneic stem cell transplant from a related donor, was CMV-positive, and had acute GVHD only. Certain T cells may be donor cells from the graft. V usage is TRBV6-5 and J usage is TRBJ1-2; D unclear. CDR3 sequence reads: CASSLERSYGYTF. CDR3 nucleotide sequence: TGTGCCAGCAGTTTAGAACGGTCCTATGGCTACACCTTC.